This entry concerns a single T cell receptor (beta chain). What this receptor recognizes is not known. No base quality values were provided; no much bigger clone lies one nucleotide off. This record belongs to a study of type 1 regulatory T cells (dated by TCRdb to about 2021). A note on the overall study: An in vitro protocol by which a Tr1-enriched, alloantigen-specific CD4 T cell product named T-allo10 was generated was characterized in the study. T-allo10 was being evaluated clinically in patients with hematological malignancies who were receiving allogeneic hematopoietic stem cell transplantation.

According to the germline V gene, CDR1 reads SNHLY and CDR2 reads FYNNEI. Taken from cysteine to phenylalanine, the CDR3 has 16 residues. Only the CDR3 portion is preserved as DNA: 48 bases, with reading frame beginning at the first base. Trimming takes 4 bases from V and 2 bases from J, and the germline ends sit 12 bases apart. T-allo10 cells derived from donors were reported to be host alloantigen-specific and anergic, and to suppress in an alloantigen-specific manner. The data were produced on an Illumina MiSeq. TCRdb reanalyzed the raw reads on its own, using fastp at Q25 for trimming and MiXCR for clone calling, and kept in-frame beta chains. Identical CDR3 protein sequences are pooled into one entry, listed with their most common genes and DNA. A total of more than 20,000 distinct CDR3 sequences appear in this sample, 55% to 80% of them only once. The top ten clones comprise over 12% of the sample.

The chain couples TRBV2 to TRBJ2-6; the D gene is possibly TRBD1 or TRBD2, with 5 bases matching each. Sequenced input: cultured T cells, either the whole culture or a sorted T cell fraction (not recorded which). The cell subset or site label on this specimen signifies: Tr1-enriched cell product generated in vitro against host alloantigens. This clonotype was obtained from a human donor in good health. The CDR3 sequence is CASSVYRGAGANVLTF. The DNA sequence is given as TGTGCCAGCAGTGTATATCGAGGGGCTGGGGCCAACGTCCTGACTTTC.